A single sample gave rise to the 17 T cell receptor beta chains below, sequenced in a study of blood T cell repertoires in COVID-19. Assay: immunoSEQ multiplex PCR; the TCRdb copy retains only in-frame clones and omits some. The table shows approximately 90,000 clones, with roughly four fifths occurring only once. The specimen was peripheral blood. The receptors were gathered from a woman of 80 years or more with acute or convalescent COVID-19.

This chain joins TRBV19 and TRBJ1-5; D may be TRBD1 (6 bases). Germline V lookup: CDR1 LNHDA, CDR2 SQIVND (reference sequence). The CDR3 has 16 amino acids. V was shortened by 4 bases and J by 0 bases, with 13 bases between the two germline ends. The CDR3 DNA reads TGTGCCAGTAGTACCCCCGGACAGCTTAGCAATCAGCCCCAGCATTTT. It translates to CASSTPGQLSNQPQHF.

The chain joins TRBV24-1 to TRBJ2-1, with 7 bases fitting TRBD2. This CDR3 is built from 16 residues. The germline V gene encodes CDR1 KGHDR and CDR2 SFDVKD. The V segment lost 1 base and the J segment 2 bases; nucleotides outside the gene matches: 4. The CDR3 loop reads CATSDFRGTTYNEQFF. CDR3 nucleotides: TGTGCCACCAGTGATTTTCGGGGGACTACCTACAATGAGCAGTTCTTC.

The V call is TRBV5-4, the J call TRBJ1-4; 9 bases line up with TRBD1. Germline assignment: CDR1 SGHNT and CDR2 YYREEE (reference sequence). This CDR3 contains 17 residues. After removal of 3 bases from V and 8 bases from J, the junction contained 14 bases not matched to a gene. CDR3 in amino acids: CASSSGQGRGVGEKLFF. The CDR3 region has the DNA TGTGCCAGCAGCTCTGGACAGGGGCGAGGGGTTGGGGAAAAACTGTTTTTT.

The chain is built from TRBV5-6 and TRBJ2-4; TRBD2 is a possible D gene (5 bases). V lost 1 base and J lost 4, with 12 bases in between. The CDR3 length is 15 residues. Germline values: CDR1 SGHDT, CDR2 YYEEEE. CDR3 DNA sequence: TGTGCCAGCAGCTTGTTGCTAGCAGAAAAAAACATTCAGTACTTC. It specifies CASSLLLAEKNIQYF.

This clone appeared once. CDR3 amino acids: CASRRRQTNYGYTF. The CDR3 DNA reads as TGTGCCAGCAGGCGGCGGCAGACTAACTATGGCTACACCTTC. This sequence joins TRBV6-5 and TRBJ1-2; no clear D gene. Germline-derived CDR1 and CDR2 are MNHEY and SVGAGI. The CDR3 length is 14 residues. Trimming removed 6 bases at V and 0 bases at J, with 11 bases between.

The rearrangement uses TRBV6-6 and TRBJ2-4; no clear D gene. Looked up from germline, CDR1 is MNHNY and CDR2 is SVGAGI (reference sequence). CDR3 length: 15 amino acids. V shed 5 bases and J shed 2 bases, with 13 bases lying between them. The CDR3 spells CASSATDTPKNIQYF. The DNA of the CDR3 is TGTGCCAGCAGTGCGACTGATACCCCCAAAAACATTCAGTACTTC.

This clone has just a few counts. J is TRBJ2-7 and V is TRBV7-2; 10 bases match TRBD2. V was pared by 3 bases and J by 0 bases, with 11 bases of the junction left unmatched. CDR1 is SGHTA, CDR2 FQGNSA, per germline. CDR3 length: 18 residues. CDR3 DNA sequence: TGTGCCAGCAGCTTTTTTTCTAGCGGGGGACCCAGCTCCTACGAGCAGTACTTC. Its translation: CASSFFSSGGPSSYEQYF.

The chain is built from TRBV7-8 and TRBJ1-3; TRBD1 aligns across 8 bases. The CDR3 runs to 15 residues. CDR1 is SGHVS and CDR2 is FQNEAQ in the germline V gene. The V gene end was trimmed by 4 bases and the J gene end by 4 bases; junction bases not matched to a gene: 6. DNA of the CDR3: TGTGCCAGCAGCTCAACGGACAGGGCGGGAAACACCATATATTTT. Protein sequence: CASSSTDRAGNTIYF.

The chain links TRBV28 to TRBJ2-3; D may be TRBD2 (7 bases). Germline CDR1 MDHEN, CDR2 SYDVKM. V was pared by 6 bases and J by 6 bases, with 19 bases between. This CDR3 is 15 amino acids long. The CDR3 DNA sequence: TGTGCCAGCAGGGGGGGGGCACAAGGGTTGGATACGCAGTATTTT. Translation: CASRGGAQGLDTQYF.

The V call is TRBV11-2, the J call TRBJ2-2, with 8 bases aligning to TRBD2. Germline values: CDR1 SGHAT, CDR2 FQNNGV. V dropped 5 bases and J dropped 3; count of bases not matched to a gene: 8. This CDR3 comprises 16 residues. The CDR3 bases are TGTGCCAGCAGCCCCAGGGCGGGGGGATACACCGGGGAGCTGTTTTTT. This translates into CASSPRAGGYTGELFF.

This chain joins TRBV19 and TRBJ1-1; 8 bases fit TRBD1. This CDR3 spans 16 amino acids. CDR1 and CDR2 from the germline V gene are LNHDA and SQIVND (reference sequence). J was trimmed by 5 bases and V by 1 base; bases with no gene match: 9. CDR3 loop: CASSIGTGIIGTEAFF. For the CDR3, the DNA is TGTGCCAGTAGTATAGGGACAGGGATAATCGGAACTGAAGCTTTCTTT.

The gene calls are TRBV6-4 and TRBJ1-4, with D unclear. The V end lost 2 bases, the J end lost 7 bases, and 8 bases lay between the germline ends. From germline, CDR1 is MRHNA and CDR2 SNTAGT. The CDR3 has 13 residues. The CDR3 DNA follows: TGTGCCAGCAGTGACAGGGAGGGTGAAAAACTGTTTTTT. Translated, it gives CASSDREGEKLFF.

This chain joins TRBV14 and TRBJ2-7; D perhaps matches TRBD1 (6 bases). Germline CDR1 reads SGHDN; CDR2 reads FVKESK. The CDR3 consists of 14 residues. V lost 4 bases to trimming and J lost 1 base, with 11 bases between them. The CDR3 DNA reads as TGTGCCAGCAGCCCGTTCGGACAGTCCTACGAGCAGTACTTC. Its translation: CASSPFGQSYEQYF.

V is TRBV2 and J is TRBJ1-2; D not resolved. CDR3 size: 13 residues. CDR1 is SNHLY and CDR2 is FYNNEI in the germline V gene. Between the trimmed V and J ends, which lost 5 bases and 0 bases, there was a span of 7 bases. CDR3 sequence (DNA): TGTGCCAGCAGTCTAACAGCTAACTATGGCTACACCTTC. Its translation is CASSLTANYGYTF.

The chain combines TRBV27 with TRBJ2-3, with D perhaps TRBD2 (6 bases). The CDR3 consists of 15 residues. The germline V gene has CDR1 MNHEY and CDR2 SMNVEV (reference sequence). Trimming removed 9 bases from V and 4 bases from J, with 20 bases in between. Here the CDR3 reads CASTSSRGTADTQYF. CDR3 nucleotide sequence: TGTGCCAGTACTTCCTCTCGGGGGACCGCAGATACGCAGTATTTT.

This rearrangement joins TRBV4-1 to TRBJ2-5, with D uncertain. Germline V gene lookup returns CDR1 MGHRA and CDR2 YSYEKL. The CDR3 totals 16 residues. Deletions cut 1 base from V and 3 bases from J, with 15 bases between. CDR3 region: CASSQGQPLGEETQYF. As DNA, the CDR3 is TGCGCCAGCAGCCAAGGTCAGCCTCTTGGAGAAGAGACCCAGTACTTC.

This chain joins TRBV29-1 and TRBJ2-2; D unresolved. Germline V gives CDR1 SQVTM, CDR2 ANQGSEA. This CDR3 has 12 amino acids. V lost 7 bases and J lost 6, with 12 bases in between. CDR3 nucleotide sequence: TGCAGCGCTGAGGAGTACTCCGGGGAGCTGTTTTTT. Protein product: CSAEEYSGELFF.